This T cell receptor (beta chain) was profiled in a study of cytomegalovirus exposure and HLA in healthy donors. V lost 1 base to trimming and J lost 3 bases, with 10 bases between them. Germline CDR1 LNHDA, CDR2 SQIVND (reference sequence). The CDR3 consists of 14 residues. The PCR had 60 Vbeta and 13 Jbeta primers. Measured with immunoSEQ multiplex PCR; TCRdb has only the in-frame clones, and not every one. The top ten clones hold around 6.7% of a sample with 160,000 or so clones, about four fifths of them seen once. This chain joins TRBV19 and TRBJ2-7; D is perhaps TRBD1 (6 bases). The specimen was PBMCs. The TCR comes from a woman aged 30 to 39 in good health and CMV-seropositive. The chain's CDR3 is CASSIAGHVYEQYF. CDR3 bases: TGTGCCAGTAGTATAGCGGGACACGTCTACGAGCAGTACTTC. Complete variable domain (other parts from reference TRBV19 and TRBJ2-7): DGGITQSPKYLFRKEGQNVTLSCEQNLNHDAMYWYRQDPGQGLRLIYYSQIVNDFQKGDIAEGYSVSREKKESFPLTVTSAQKNPTAFYLCASSIAGHVYEQYFGPGTRLTVT.